Presented here are 6 T cell receptor beta chains from one specimen sequenced in a study of T cell responses to AZD1222 COVID-19 vaccine. The protocol was immunoSEQ multiplex PCR, while the TCRdb copy is restricted to in-frame clones and leaves out a portion. Counted here are fewer than 110,000 clones, approximately 88% occurring once; the ten biggest clones make up approximately 7%. The source was peripheral blood, collected on day 0 of AZD1222 vaccination. The receptors shown here come from an adult in good health.

The CDR3, as DNA: TGTGCCAGCAGTTTAGGGCACTATGGCTACACCTTC. This codes for CASSLGHYGYTF. J is TRBJ1-2 and V is TRBV28; D remains unclear. The CDR3 has 12 amino acids. CDR1 is MDHEN, CDR2 SYDVKM, per germline. Trimming left V 2 bases short and J 3 bases short, with 4 bases between.

This chain uses TRBV28 with TRBJ2-4, with 8 bases aligning to TRBD1. Germline V lookup: CDR1 MDHEN, CDR2 SYDVKM. The junction had 8 bases not matched to a gene; V was cut back by 5 bases and J by 8 bases. This CDR3 is built from 14 residues. In DNA form, the CDR3 reads TGTGCCAGCAGTGAAGGACAGGGAACGGACATTCAGTACTTC. It yields the protein CASSEGQGTDIQYF.

This chain connects TRBV5-1 to TRBJ1-1, with D possibly being TRBD1 (5 bases). The germline CDR1 and CDR2 sequences are SGHRS and YFSETQ. V was shortened by 2 bases and J by 1 base, with 9 bases between the two germline ends. This CDR3 spans 14 amino acids. The CDR3 region is CASSFTTENTEAFF. The CDR3 nucleotides read TGCGCCAGCAGCTTCACGACAGAGAACACTGAAGCTTTCTTT.

The chain joins TRBV5-1 to TRBJ1-4; D might be TRBD1 (5 bases). The CDR3 is 13 residues long. CDR1 is SGHRS and CDR2 is YFSETQ in the germline V gene. Trimming removed 7 bases from V and 8 bases from J, with 15 bases in between. DNA for the CDR3: TGCGCCAGCGCCCGAGGAGGGGAGGAAAAACTGTTTTTT. Its protein product is CASARGGEEKLFF.

The chain is built from TRBV5-1 and TRBJ2-1; 7 bases map to TRBD2. Germline V CDR1 and CDR2: SGHRS, YFSETQ. With 4 bases clipped from V and 0 bases from J, the junction kept 7 bases outside the gene matches. The CDR3 contains 16 residues. CDR3: CASSPRRGSSYNEQFF. DNA for the CDR3: TGCGCCAGCAGCCCTCGGCGGGGGAGCTCCTACAATGAGCAGTTCTTC.

This sequence joins TRBV7-2 and TRBJ2-5; TRBD1 might be the D (6 bases). Trimming took off 5 bases at V and 1 base at J, with 17 bases between the two ends. Looked up from germline, CDR1 is SGHTA and CDR2 is FQGNSA. The CDR3 spans 16 residues. The CDR3 loop reads CASSHWGQAPQETQYF. The CDR3 coding sequence is TGTGCCAGCAGCCACTGGGGGCAAGCGCCCCAAGAGACCCAGTACTTC.